The rows below give T cell receptor beta chains drawn from one sample of a study of shared clonotypes between healthy human individuals. TCRdb's table, derived via immunoSEQ multiplex PCR, lists solely in-frame clones and lacks some. This sample has hundreds of thousands of clones, with around 73% found just once. Material: memory CD4+ T cells sorted from blood. All receptors derive from a woman in her 30s in good health. Both conserved end residues are part of each CDR3. The D gene is left open where the match is weak. Part of the rows lack a size; the others show once, few, many or a class for expanded clones.

cdr3_nt	cdr3_aa	d_call	clone_size	cdr3_length	j_call	v_call
TGCAGCGTTGAATTGGATAGAATAAAAAACATTCAGTACTTC	CSVELDRIKNIQYF	-	once	14	TRBJ2-4	TRBV29-1
TGTGCCTGGAGTCGGGATGGACCCGAGACCCAGTACTTC	CAWSRDGPETQYF	-	-	13	TRBJ2-5	TRBV30
TGCAGCGTTGACCCCAGGAATCATCAGCCCCAGCATTTT	CSVDPRNHQPQHF	-	-	13	TRBJ1-5	TRBV29-1
TGTGCCAGCAACCTAGCGGGACAGGGAGAGACCCAGTACTTC	CASNLAGQGETQYF	-	-	14	TRBJ2-5	TRBV7-8
TGTGCCAGCAGCGAAGCGGCCGGCTGGCGGGAGCTTGAGCAGTACTTC	CASSEAAGWRELEQYF	TRBD2	once	16	TRBJ2-7	TRBV5-4
TGCGCCAGCAGCTTGGATAGCGTCGGGTACAATGAGCAGTTCTTC	CASSLDSVGYNEQFF	-	-	15	TRBJ2-1	TRBV5-1
TGTGCCAGCAGCTTTCGTGCCTACACCGGGGAGCTGTTTTTT	CASSFRAYTGELFF	-	-	14	TRBJ2-2	TRBV7-9
TGTGCCAGCAGTTTATACCGGACTAGGTCCGGGGAGCTGTTTTTT	CASSLYRTRSGELFF	TRBD2	-	15	TRBJ2-2	TRBV27
TGCGCCAGCAGCTTAAACACCGGGACGGAAGAGACCCAGTACTTC	CASSLNTGTEETQYF	-	-	15	TRBJ2-5	TRBV5-1
TGTGCCAGCAGCTATGGACTAGCGGGAGGGGGGCAGTTCTTC	CASSYGLAGGGQFF	TRBD2	-	14	TRBJ2-1	TRBV7-9
TGCAGCGTTGAGAATTGGCCCGATACGCAGTATTTT	CSVENWPDTQYF	-	-	12	TRBJ2-3	TRBV29-1
TGTGCCAGCTCACCAGGAGGGGGAGAGACCCAGTACTTC	CASSPGGGETQYF	-	-	13	TRBJ2-5	TRBV18
TGTGCCAGCAGTTACTCGTCGCTAGCGGGTTCCTACGAGCAGTACTTC	CASSYSSLAGSYEQYF	TRBD2	-	16	TRBJ2-7	TRBV6-5
TGTGCCAGTAGTTACCTTAGCGGGAGGTCGGTAGATACGCAGTATTTT	CASSYLSGRSVDTQYF	TRBD2	-	16	TRBJ2-3	TRBV19
TGTGCCAGCAGACGGGCAATTCTCTACGAGCAGTACTTC	CASRRAILYEQYF	-	-	13	TRBJ2-7	TRBV2
TGTGCCAGCAGTTTATGGGGACAGGGAGTCGGGCAGCCCCAGCATTTT	CASSLWGQGVGQPQHF	TRBD1	many	16	TRBJ1-5	TRBV28
TGTGCCAGCAGCTTCGCGCTGGCTGGAAACACCATATATTTT	CASSFALAGNTIYF	-	-	14	TRBJ1-3	TRBV11-3
TGTGCCAGCGGCGGCTCGGCCAGCGGGAACGAGCAGTACTTC	CASGGSASGNEQYF	TRBD2	few	14	TRBJ2-7	TRBV6-6
TGCAGCGTTGATGGCTGGGACAGGGACCTCTACAATGAGCAGTTCTTC	CSVDGWDRDLYNEQFF	TRBD1	-	16	TRBJ2-1	TRBV29-1
TGTGCCAGCAGACCGGGACAGAACCAAGAGACCCAGTACTTC	CASRPGQNQETQYF	TRBD1	few	14	TRBJ2-5	TRBV6-6
TGTGCCAGCAGTTTATCGCTAAGGACTAGCGGGAGCTCCTACGAGCAGTACTTC	CASSLSLRTSGSSYEQYF	TRBD2	-	18	TRBJ2-7	TRBV28
TGTGCCAGCACCACCGGACAGTCTGTTGAAAAACTGTTTTTT	CASTTGQSVEKLFF	-	-	14	TRBJ1-4	TRBV2
TGTGCCACCAGCAGAGGACCGGGGTTCGACTACGAGCAGTACTTC	CATSRGPGFDYEQYF	-	-	15	TRBJ2-7	TRBV15
TGTGCCAGCAGCCCCCAGGGACCCGACTTTAAGCATTTT	CASSPQGPDFKHF	-	-	13	TRBJ1-5	TRBV7-8
TGTGCCAGCAGCTTAGAACAGTACACCGGGGAGCTGTTTTTT	CASSLEQYTGELFF	-	once	14	TRBJ2-2	TRBV7-6
TGTGCCAGCAGTGAATTTGCGGCAGGGAGCTACGAGCAGTACTTC	CASSEFAAGSYEQYF	-	many	15	TRBJ2-7	TRBV2
TGTGCCAGCAGCTTAGGATGGGGGGCTTACTATGGCTACACCTTC	CASSLGWGAYYGYTF	-	-	15	TRBJ1-2	TRBV7-9
TGTGCCAGCAGCTCTCAAGGGGGGACAGCGTTCATGAACACTGAAGCTTTCTTT	CASSSQGGTAFMNTEAFF	TRBD1	few	18	TRBJ1-1	TRBV11-2
TGTGCCAGCAGCCAAGATGTAACCGGGACAGGCATTCTCCGTGAAGCTTTCTTT	CASSQDVTGTGILREAFF	TRBD1	-	18	TRBJ1-1	TRBV4-2
TGTGCCAGCAGCGCGGAGGGAGCGGCCTACAATGAGCAGTTCTTC	CASSAEGAAYNEQFF	-	-	15	TRBJ2-1	TRBV11-3
TGCAGTGCCCCTAATCTGGGAAATCTGTTTTTT	CSAPNLGNLFF	-	-	11	TRBJ1-4	TRBV20-1
TGTGCCAGCAGTCCGCGGACTAGCGGGAGGGCCAAAGATACGCAGTATTTT	CASSPRTSGRAKDTQYF	TRBD2	-	17	TRBJ2-3	TRBV28
TGTGCCAGCAGTGAACGCCAGGGGGTTGGCTATGGCTACACCTTC	CASSERQGVGYGYTF	TRBD1	few	15	TRBJ1-2	TRBV6-4
TGCGCCAGCAGCCAGGGACAGGTAACTGAAGCTTTCTTT	CASSQGQVTEAFF	TRBD1	few	13	TRBJ1-1	TRBV5-1
TGTGCCAGCAGCTACTGGACTGGGACAGATACGCAGTATTTT	CASSYWTGTDTQYF	-	-	14	TRBJ2-3	TRBV7-9
TGTGCCAGCAGCCGGACTAGAAACCGATACGAGCAGTACTTC	CASSRTRNRYEQYF	TRBD2	-	14	TRBJ2-7	TRBV5-6
TGTGCCAGTAGTATCTCGGACAGGGACAATCAGCCCCAGCATTTT	CASSISDRDNQPQHF	TRBD1	-	15	TRBJ1-5	TRBV19
TGTGCCAGCAGTTTGGCGGCAGGGGGCGGCCGGTATTACAATGAGCAGTTCTTC	CASSLAAGGGRYYNEQFF	TRBD1	-	18	TRBJ2-1	TRBV28
TGTGCCAGCATGAGGGGTTCGAGCACAGATACGCAGTATTTT	CASMRGSSTDTQYF	-	-	14	TRBJ2-3	TRBV7-9
TGTGCCACCAGCAGAGATCTGGGCCCTCAAGAGCCCCAGCATTTT	CATSRDLGPQEPQHF	-	-	15	TRBJ1-5	TRBV15
TGTGCCATCAGTGAGTCGACAGAACGGAACTATGGCTACACCTTC	CAISESTERNYGYTF	-	-	15	TRBJ1-2	TRBV10-3
TGTGCCAGCAGCCCCGGAAGGGGAGGAGGCTACGAGCAGTACTTC	CASSPGRGGGYEQYF	-	-	15	TRBJ2-7	TRBV11-3
TGTGCCAGCAGTTACTTACAGGGGAGCTCCTACGAGCAGTACTTC	CASSYLQGSSYEQYF	TRBD1	-	15	TRBJ2-7	TRBV6-6
TGTGCCAGCAGTTCGGGGTTATCACCCCTCCACTTT	CASSSGLSPLHF	-	-	12	TRBJ1-6	TRBV7-9
TGTGCCAGCAGCTTAGGGGGACAGTCTCAGGAGCTGTTTTTT	CASSLGGQSQELFF	TRBD1	-	14	TRBJ2-2	TRBV7-3
TGTGCCAGTAGTATCGAGTCGGACCACGAGCCCGATACGCAGTATTTT	CASSIESDHEPDTQYF	-	few	16	TRBJ2-3	TRBV19
TGTGCCAGCAGTTTGTCGGGGGTAAAGCGTTTGGCTTTCTTT	CASSLSGVKRLAFF	-	few	14	TRBJ1-1	TRBV28